One sample yielded the 21 T cell receptor beta chains listed below, sequenced in a study of regulatory T cells in long-lasting Graves disease. Stated time point: newly diagnosed GD, antithyroid drugs for less than 3 months. Extracted PBMC RNA gave rise to the TCR library. With iRepertoire HTBI primers and Arm-PCR of CDR3 regions, TCR beta libraries were built. Via MiXCR, TCRdb re-called the multiplex PCR reads, giving one row per CDR3 protein. Found here are roughly 420,000 distinct CDR3 sequences, around 15% of them singletons; the top ten hold around 11%. This same sample was also part of a study on T cells in Graves' hyperthyroidism and ophthalmopathy.

The sequences come from peripheral blood mononuclear cells (PBMCs), collected at new diagnosis, from a patient treated with antithyroid drugs. Source of these receptors: a woman aged 30 to 39 with Graves disease.

The chain couples TRBV5-1 to TRBJ2-1; no clear D. Germline CDR1 reads SGHRS; CDR2 reads YFSETQ. There are 13 residues in the CDR3. The ends were cut back, 0 bases at V and 12 bases at J, with 13 bases in the middle. CDR3 sequence (DNA): TGCGCCAGCAGCTTGGACCTCAGGCAGCGGCAGTTCTTC. Translated, it gives CASSLDLRQRQFF.

This clonotype was recorded a few times. This chain connects TRBV20-1 to TRBJ2-1; D not resolved. V was trimmed by 8 bases and J by 7 bases, leaving 21 bases between them. The CDR3 is 14 residues long. The germline V gene has CDR1 DFQATT and CDR2 SNEGSKA (reference sequence). The CDR3 nucleotides are TGCAGTACGGAGCGACCTGTCCGGCGGAATGAGCAGTTCTTC. Its translation: CSTERPVRRNEQFF.

This clonotype came up a few times. The rearrangement links TRBV14 to TRBJ2-5; D remains ambiguous. Per germline, CDR1 SGHDN and CDR2 FVKESK. Deletions cut 5 bases from V and 0 bases from J, with 7 bases between. The CDR3 consists of 13 residues. The CDR3 region is CASSGADQETQYF. The CDR3 DNA reads TGTGCCAGCAGCGGTGCAGACCAAGAGACCCAGTACTTC. Using reference TRBV14 and TRBJ2-5 for the parts outside the CDR3, the full variable domain is EAGVTQFPSHSVIEKGQTVTLRCDPISGHDNLYWYRRVMGKEIKFLLHFVKESKQDESGMPNNRFLAERTGGTYSTLKVQPAELEDSGVYFCASSGADQETQYFGPGTRLLVL.

This clonotype turned up a few times. CDR3 DNA sequence: TGTGCCAGCAGCCCCTTAGGGAGCCACCAATACAATGAGCAGTTCTTC. It translates to CASSPLGSHQYNEQFF. The chain recombines TRBV7-9 with TRBJ2-1, with D perhaps matching TRBD2 (5 bases). V was pared by 5 bases and J by 4 bases, with 18 bases between. The CDR3 contains 16 residues. Germline V gene sequence: CDR1 SEHNR, CDR2 FQNEAQ (reference sequence).

As concerns this clonotype: A read error may be the cause here, since a much bigger clone is one base away. This chain uses TRBV7-9 with TRBJ2-1; D could derive from TRBD1 or TRBD2 (5 bases each). Germline CDR1 reads SEHNR; CDR2 reads FQNEAQ (reference sequence). The CDR3 loop spans 15 amino acids. CDR3 nucleotide sequence: TGTGTCAGCAGCCCCCGGGACGTAGACTACAATGAGCAGTTCTTC. Its translation: CVSSPRDVDYNEQFF.

Notes on this clonotype: Being one base from a much bigger clone, this may be a read error. Here the CDR3 DNA reads TGTGCCAGCAGTTACCGACGGGCGGAGATAACCTACAATGAGCAGTTCTTC. It is translated as CASSYRRAEITYNEQFF. The rearrangement links TRBV6-9 to TRBJ2-1; no firm D call. Trimming pared 3 bases from V and 2 bases from J, leaving 17 bases between. Germline V gene data show CDR1 as MNHGY and CDR2 as SVAAGI. The CDR3 loop spans 17 amino acids.

This clonotype was seen repeatedly, ten times or more. The V gene is TRBV10-3, the J gene TRBJ1-5; perhaps TRBD1 as D (5 bases). From germline, CDR1 is ENHRY and CDR2 SYGVKD. There are 12 residues in the CDR3. Deletions cut 7 bases from V and 5 bases from J, with 9 bases between. The chain's CDR3 is CAIKEGDQPQHF. CDR3 sequence (DNA): TGTGCCATCAAGGAAGGGGATCAGCCCCAGCATTTT.

This clonotype turned up a few times. This chain uses TRBV11-3 with TRBJ2-1, with D possibly matching TRBD2 (6 bases). The germline V and J ends were trimmed by 5 bases and 0 bases, with 17 bases remaining between them. This CDR3 contains 17 residues. In germline, CDR1 is SGHNT, CDR2 YENEEA. The CDR3: CASSPGGSRSSYNEQFF. Written as DNA, the CDR3 is TGTGCCAGCAGCCCCGGGGGTTCCCGGAGCTCCTACAATGAGCAGTTCTTC. The entire variable domain, with the rest obtained from reference TRBV11-3 and TRBJ2-1, is as follows: EAGVVQSPRYKIIEKKQPVAFWCNPISGHNTLYWYLQNLGQGPELLIRYENEEAVDDSQLPKDRFSAERLKGVDSTLKIQPAELGDSAVYLCASSPGGSRSSYNEQFFGPGTRLTVL.

This clonotype was counted at least ten times. The chain uses TRBV20-1 and TRBJ1-5; perhaps TRBD1 as D (5 bases). The V end lost 4 bases, the J end lost 0 bases, and 10 bases lay between the germline ends. CDR1 is DFQATT and CDR2 is SNEGSKA in the germline V gene (reference sequence). The length of the CDR3 is 14 residues. The CDR3: CSAKTDYSNQPQHF. The CDR3 nucleotides are TGCAGTGCTAAGACAGATTATAGCAATCAGCCCCAGCATTTT.

This clonotype was counted at least ten times. The junction does not match germline at one end; this may be a read error. V is TRBV3-1 and J is TRBJ1-1; D not certain. Per germline, CDR1 LGHDT and CDR2 YNNKEL (reference sequence). CDR3 length: 12 residues. This chain's CDR3 is CASRGMNTEAFF. In nucleotides, the CDR3 is TGCGCCAGCCGGGGTATGAACACTGAAGCTTTCTTT.

In this sample, this clonotype turned up a few times. This rearrangement joins TRBV6-5 to TRBJ1-3; D is unclear. This CDR3 contains 16 residues. Looked up from germline, CDR1 is MNHEY and CDR2 is SVGAGI. V lost 0 bases and J lost 6, with 15 bases in between. The CDR3 bases are TGTGCCAGCAGTTACTCGAGAGGCCATGCTGAAAACACCATATATTTT. Protein sequence: CASSYSRGHAENTIYF.

There are many counts of this clonotype. The gene calls are TRBV12-3 or TRBV12-4 and TRBJ2-3, with D hard to call. The V end lost 0 bases, the J end lost 5 bases, and 6 bases lay between the germline ends. This CDR3 has 13 amino acids. CDR3 nucleotide sequence: TGTGCCAGCAGTTTAGCCCATGAAGATACGCAGTATTTT. Translating gives CASSLAHEDTQYF.

This clonotype was recorded at least ten times. This chain joins TRBV27 and TRBJ2-7, with D perhaps matching TRBD1 (8 bases). Trimming removed 6 bases at V and 2 bases at J, with 17 bases between. Germline V gene lookup returns CDR1 MNHEY and CDR2 SMNVEV (reference sequence). This CDR3 has 15 amino acids. CDR3 protein: CASRRAGQATYEQYF. In DNA form, the CDR3 reads TGTGCCAGCAGGAGAGCGGGACAGGCGACCTACGAGCAGTACTTC.

Remarks on this clonotype: It is likely a read error: a sequence one base away is far more abundant. V and J are TRBV28 and TRBJ2-7; 16 bases are shared with TRBD2. CDR3 length: 16 residues. The J segment lost 7 bases and the V segment lost 6 bases, leaving 9 bases of the junction unmatched. The germline V gene has CDR1 MDHEN and CDR2 SYDVKM. CDR3 bases: TGTGCCAGCAGCTCCGGGACTAGCGGGAGGGCCACTGAGCAGTACTTC. This translates into CASSSGTSGRATEQYF.

Notes on this clonotype: The CDR3 end shows no conserved phenylalanine or tryptophan, and so a read error is likely. V is TRBV15 and J is TRBJ2-7; D not certain. CDR1 and CDR2 (germline): LNHNV, YYDKDF (reference sequence). Deletions cut 1 base from V and 4 bases from J, with 5 bases between. This CDR3 has 12 amino acids. The CDR3 sequence: CATSRGVYEQYL. The CDR3 DNA follows: TGTGCCACCAGCAGAGGGGTTTACGAGCAGTACCTC.

J is TRBJ1-6 and V is TRBV6-1, with a tentative D call TRBD1 (6 bases). Germline CDR1 is MNHNS and CDR2 is SASEGT. Trimming took 5 bases from V and 10 from J, leaving 15 bases between them. CDR3 length equals 14 residues. CDR3 residues: CASSTGSWGSPLHF. Written as DNA, the CDR3 is TGTGCCAGCAGTACAGGGTCCTGGGGCTCACCCCTCCACTTT.

This clonotype appeared many times. The chain recombines TRBV20-1 with TRBJ2-7, with TRBD2 identical over 7 bases. The V and J ends lost 6 bases and 5 bases, in that order; junction bases with no gene match: 13. This CDR3 contains 14 residues. Germline V lookup: CDR1 DFQATT, CDR2 SNEGSKA (reference sequence). The CDR3 is CSARTPLADHEQYF. In DNA, the CDR3 is TGCAGTGCCCGCACCCCCCTAGCGGACCACGAGCAGTACTTC.

This clonotype was detected ten times or more. The genes are TRBV28 and TRBJ1-6; D call uncertain. Germline-derived CDR1 and CDR2 are MDHEN and SYDVKM. This CDR3 has 14 residues. Trimming took 8 bases from V and 5 from J, leaving 13 bases between them. Here the CDR3 DNA reads TGTGCCAGCGGGTTGAAGATGGATAATTCACCCCTCCACTTT. Translation: CASGLKMDNSPLHF.

In this sample, this clonotype turned up many times. The rearrangement uses TRBV5-1 and TRBJ2-7; no clear D. V lost 5 bases to trimming and J lost 6 bases, with 9 bases between them. Looked up from germline, CDR1 is SGHRS and CDR2 is YFSETQ. The CDR3 has 11 amino acids. CDR3 in DNA: TGCGCCAGCAGACCCTACTCCGAGCAGTACTTC. This gives the protein CASRPYSEQYF.

Concerning this clonotype itself: A much larger clone differs from this one at a single base, so this may be a read error. The final CDR3 position lacks the conserved phenylalanine or tryptophan, pointing to a likely read error. The chain uses TRBV20-1 and TRBJ2-7, with D maybe TRBD2 (5 bases). V dropped 1 base and J dropped 2 bases, with 9 bases sitting between them. Germline CDR1 DFQATT, CDR2 SNEGSKA (reference sequence). The CDR3 is 13 amino acids. The CDR3 loop reads CSARGQAAYEQYS. CDR3 bases: TGCAGTGCTAGAGGACAAGCGGCCTACGAGCAGTACTCC.

The rearrangement joins TRBV12-3 or TRBV12-4 to TRBJ2-1, with 8 bases aligning to TRBD1. The J segment lost 2 bases and the V segment lost 8 bases, leaving 8 bases of the junction unmatched. This CDR3 has 15 amino acids. CDR3 protein: CASYSAGGPYNEQFF. In nucleotides, the CDR3 is TGTGCCAGCTATTCTGCAGGGGGCCCCTACAATGAGCAGTTCTTC.